Below, 13 T cell receptor beta chains from the same sample are listed, as sequenced in a study of naive and memory T cell subsets. Findings and limits, study-wide: Especially in CD8 cells, naive repertoires contained a few larger clonotypes, possibly CD45RA-re-expressing memory cells.

Two oligonucleotides, mixed equimolar, formed the beta constant-region primer covering TRBC1 and TRBC2. Four rounds of PCR amplified the ligated cDNA using nested alpha and beta constant-region primers plus SP2. TCRdb recomputed calls from the UMI-ligation and nested PCR reads with MiXCR, one row per CDR3 protein. The table records over 110,000 distinct CDR3 sequences, approximately 20% of them present only once. Which antigens these TCRs recognize remains unknown. The sample comprised naive CD8+ T cells from blood. The receptors were sampled from a human donor in good health.

The rearrangement uses TRBV28 and TRBJ2-1; D tentatively reads TRBD1 or TRBD2 (5 bases each). The CDR3 extends over 15 amino acids. V shed 3 bases and J shed 5 bases, with 14 bases lying between them. Germline V CDR1 and CDR2: MDHEN, SYDVKM. The CDR3 region has the DNA TGTGCCAGCAGTTTCCCGCCGGGGCACAACAATGAGCAGTTCTTC. Translating gives CASSFPPGHNNEQFF. The complete variable domain, with remaining parts taken from reference TRBV28 and TRBJ2-1, reads DVKVTQSSRYLVKRTGEKVFLECVQDMDHENMFWYRQDPGLGLRLIYFSYDVKMKEKGDIPEGYSVSREKKERFSLILESASTNQTSMYLCASSFPPGHNNEQFFGPGTRLTVL.

This clonotype has only a few counts. This rearrangement joins TRBV4-3 to TRBJ2-1; TRBD2 agrees at 12 bases. Germline loops: CDR1 LGHNA, CDR2 YSLEER. Germline trimming cut 0 bases from V and 7 bases from J; bases unmatched to any gene: 19. The CDR3 has 21 residues. CDR3 protein: CASSQEALGLAGGQSWNEQFF. The CDR3 region has the DNA TGCGCCAGCAGCCAAGAGGCCCTTGGGCTAGCGGGAGGGCAATCTTGGAATGAGCAGTTCTTC.

This clonotype was counted only a few times. V and J are TRBV28 and TRBJ1-5; possibly TRBD1 for D (5 bases). V gave up 7 bases and J gave up 7 bases, with 17 bases separating them. This CDR3 comprises 14 residues. CDR1 and CDR2 (germline): MDHEN, SYDVKM. The CDR3 is CASIINSRGQPQHF. Written as DNA, the CDR3 is TGTGCCAGCATTATCAATTCAAGGGGCCAGCCCCAGCATTTT.

This clonotype was detected a few times. V gene TRBV29-1 combines with J gene TRBJ1-2, with a weak D call TRBD1 (5 bases). Per germline, CDR1 SQVTM and CDR2 ANQGSEA. V was trimmed by 5 bases and J by 8 bases, leaving 15 bases between them. The CDR3 is made up of 12 amino acids. The CDR3 loop is CSVQGGVEGYTF. DNA for the CDR3: TGCAGCGTTCAAGGAGGGGTGGAAGGCTACACCTTC.

This clonotype was observed a handful of times. The chain's CDR3 is CASTMTSGSLDEQFF. In nucleotides, the CDR3 is TGTGCCAGCACTATGACTAGCGGGAGTTTAGATGAGCAGTTCTTC. The genes are TRBV2 and TRBJ2-1; the match to TRBD2 covers 12 bases. V lost 7 bases, J lost 8 bases, and 9 bases stayed unmatched. The germline CDR1 and CDR2 sequences are SNHLY and FYNNEI. This CDR3 has 15 residues.

The chain employs TRBV7-8 and TRBJ2-2; no definite D call. There are 13 residues in the CDR3. The germline V gene encodes CDR1 SGHVS and CDR2 FQNEAQ. Deletions cut 1 base from V and 5 bases from J, with 5 bases between. This CDR3 reads CASSLVRTGELFF. CDR3 nucleotide sequence: TGTGCCAGCAGCTTAGTTAGGACCGGGGAGCTGTTTTTT.

This clonotype turned up a few times. The chain combines TRBV28 with TRBJ2-3; 8 nucleotides align to TRBD2. The germline gives CDR1 MDHEN, CDR2 SYDVKM. This CDR3 contains 16 residues. Trimming took 6 bases from V and 1 from J; bases not matched to a gene: 9. The CDR3 is CASRDWAGGGTDTQYF. The CDR3 nucleotides read TGTGCCAGCAGGGATTGGGCGGGAGGAGGCACAGATACGCAGTATTTT.

This chain links TRBV27 with TRBJ2-3; 13 bases fit TRBD2. The germline gives CDR1 MNHEY, CDR2 SMNVEV (reference sequence). V lost 2 bases and J lost 0; bases outside the gene matches: 5. The CDR3 sequence is 18 residues long. In DNA form, the CDR3 reads TGTGCCAGCAGTTTAATTGGGACTAGCGGGATAAGCACAGATACGCAGTATTTT. Translating gives CASSLIGTSGISTDTQYF.

This clonotype has ten or more counts. The rearrangement links TRBV7-9 to TRBJ2-3; maybe TRBD2 (5 bases). The V gene lost 6 bases and the J gene lost 4 bases, with 23 bases spanning the gap. CDR1 SEHNR and CDR2 FQNEAQ come from the germline V gene (reference sequence). CDR3 length equals 17 residues. CDR3 sequence reads: CASSSPGISNPPDTQYF. As DNA, the CDR3 is TGTGCCAGCAGTTCCCCCGGGATTAGCAATCCCCCAGATACGCAGTATTTT.

This clonotype has only a few counts. The chain couples TRBV28 to TRBJ1-5; D may be TRBD1 (6 bases). V dropped 5 bases and J dropped 1 base, with 15 bases sitting between them. This CDR3 contains 16 residues. Germline values: CDR1 MDHEN, CDR2 SYDVKM. The CDR3 sequence: CASSTQGLLSNQPQHF. The CDR3 region has the DNA TGTGCCAGCAGTACACAGGGACTTCTAAGCAATCAGCCCCAGCATTTT.

The gene calls are TRBV13 and TRBJ1-1, with a tentative D call TRBD1 (6 bases). V lost 5 bases to trimming and J lost 1 base, with 17 bases between them. The CDR3 runs 16 residues. CDR1 is PRHDT and CDR2 is FYEKMQ in the germline V gene (reference sequence). CDR3 DNA sequence: TGTGCCAGCAGCCCGGACAGAGCAAACCGGAACACTGAAGCTTTCTTT. Translation: CASSPDRANRNTEAFF.

The V and J genes are TRBV23-1 and TRBJ2-7; D is possibly TRBD2 (5 bases). TRBV23-1 is an ORF for which the function is uncertain. The CDR3 length is 14 residues. V lost 8 bases to trimming and J lost 6 bases, with 20 bases between them. As DNA, the CDR3 is TGCGCCAGCCCTACCGTTGACGGGAACGGCGAGCAGTACTTC. Its protein is CASPTVDGNGEQYF.

The rearrangement joins TRBV28 to TRBJ2-4; no clear D gene. Germline V gene sequence: CDR1 MDHEN, CDR2 SYDVKM. Trimming shortened V by 2 bases and J by 6 bases, and 8 bases separated the two germline ends. The CDR3 spans 13 residues. CDR3 region: CASSLEAGNIQYF. The DNA of the CDR3 is TGTGCCAGCAGTTTAGAGGCCGGAAACATTCAGTACTTC. Full variable domain (remainder filled in from reference TRBV28 and TRBJ2-4): DVKVTQSSRYLVKRTGEKVFLECVQDMDHENMFWYRQDPGLGLRLIYFSYDVKMKEKGDIPEGYSVSREKKERFSLILESASTNQTSMYLCASSLEAGNIQYFGAGTRLSVL.